This TCR beta chain was captured in a study of T cells in Graves' hyperthyroidism and ophthalmopathy. Germline CDR1 and CDR2: ENHRY and SYGVKD. V lost 1 base, J lost 5 bases, and 9 bases lay in between. The CDR3 length is 14 residues. This clonotype was observed many times. From RNA transcripts, TCR beta CDR3 regions were amplified. RT-PCR in the first round (using the HTBI primer set) targeted the TCR CDR3. TCRdb reanalysed the multiplex PCR reads using MiXCR and keeps one entry per CDR3 protein. The data hold around 560,000 distinct CDR3 sequences, with about a sixth observed a single time. Input material: blood. This rearrangement joins TRBV10-3 to TRBJ1-5; D remains ambiguous. The receptor was derived from a woman between 18 and 29 years old with Graves' hyperthyroidism. The CDR3 region has the DNA TGTGCCATCAGTGAGTGGAGCCTTGATCAGCCCCAGCATTTT. Its protein is CAISEWSLDQPQHF.